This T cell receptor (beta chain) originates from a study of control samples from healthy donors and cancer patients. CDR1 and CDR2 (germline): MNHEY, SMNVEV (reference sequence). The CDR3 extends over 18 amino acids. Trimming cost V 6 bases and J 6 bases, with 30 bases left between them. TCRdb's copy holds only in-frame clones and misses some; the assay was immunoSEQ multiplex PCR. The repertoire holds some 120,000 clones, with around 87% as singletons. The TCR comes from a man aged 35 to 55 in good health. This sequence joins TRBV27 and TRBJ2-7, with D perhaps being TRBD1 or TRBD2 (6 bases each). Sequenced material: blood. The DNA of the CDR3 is TGTGCCAGCAGCACGGTCTCTCAGGGTCGACGGGGGCTTGGCGAGCAGTACTTC. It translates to CASSTVSQGRRGLGEQYF.